Each of the 24 T cell receptor beta chains below was sequenced from the same sample in a study of CD8+CD57+ T cells in acquired aplastic anemia. Genomic DNA templated the TCR beta VDJ and CDR3 profiling. A single record per CDR3 protein comes from TCRdb applying MiXCR to the reads. This table has more than 150,000 distinct CDR3 sequences, approximately 48% appearing once. Patients selected for sequencing had displayed CD8+CD57+ cell expansion by flow cytometry. Sequenced input: sorted CD4+, CD8+, or CD8+CD57+ T cells (not recorded which) from PBMCs. The receptors stem from a human donor with aplastic anemia.

This clonotype has at least ten counts. The chain has TRBV12-3 or TRBV12-4 and TRBJ2-5; D may match TRBD1 or TRBD2 (6 bases each). The CDR3 sequence is 14 residues long. Trimming cost V 3 bases and J 7 bases, with 15 bases left between them. Here the CDR3 reads CASSFDRPGGTQYF. The CDR3 region has the DNA TGTGCCAGCAGTTTTGACAGGCCCGGGGGGACCCAGTACTTC.

The chain links TRBV5-4 to TRBJ1-3; no definite D call. The V and J ends lost 0 bases and 0 bases respectively, with 10 bases between them. Germline V gene sequence: CDR1 SGHNT, CDR2 YYREEE (reference sequence). The CDR3 runs 16 residues. The CDR3 protein is CASSLGRSLSGNTIYF. The CDR3 DNA follows: TGTGCCAGCAGCTTGGGGAGAAGCCTCTCTGGAAACACCATATATTTT.

This clonotype was found many times. V and J are TRBV5-1 and TRBJ2-5, with D possibly matching TRBD1 (6 bases). V gave up 4 bases and J gave up 4 bases, with 14 bases separating them. CDR1 is SGHRS and CDR2 is YFSETQ in the germline V gene. The CDR3 consists of 14 residues. CDR3 sequence: CASSTTSGVETQYF. CDR3 coding DNA: TGCGCCAGCAGCACCACCTCAGGGGTAGAGACCCAGTACTTC.

This clonotype was recorded at least ten times. V and J are TRBV7-8 and TRBJ2-7; no definite D call. Trimming took off 2 bases at V and 1 base at J, with 3 bases between the two ends. The CDR3 runs 12 residues. Germline V CDR1 and CDR2: SGHVS, FQNEAQ. CDR3 residues: CASSLRSYEQYF. Written as DNA, the CDR3 is TGTGCCAGCAGCTTAAGGTCCTACGAGCAGTACTTC. The complete variable domain, with remaining parts taken from reference TRBV7-8 and TRBJ2-7, reads GAGVSQSPRYKVAKRGQDVALRCDPISGHVSLFWYQQALGQGPEFLTYFQNEAQLDKSGLPSDRFFAERPEGSVSTLKIQRTQQEDSAVYLCASSLRSYEQYFGPGTRLTVT.

The chain couples TRBV6-7 to TRBJ2-7, with 10 positions matching TRBD1. TRBV6-7 is designated an ORF whose function remains uncertain. This CDR3 is 13 amino acids long. V trimming: 10 bases; J trimming: 0 bases; junction bases outside the gene matches: 3. The CDR3 loop is CAIGTGVSYEQYF. CDR3 in DNA: TGTGCCATAGGGACAGGGGTCTCCTACGAGCAGTACTTC.

V gene TRBV7-3 combines with J gene TRBJ1-2; 9 nucleotides agree with TRBD1. The germline V gene has CDR1 SGHTA and CDR2 FQGTGA. With 5 bases clipped from V and 4 bases from J, the junction kept 8 bases outside the gene matches. This CDR3 region has 15 residues. The CDR3 DNA follows: TGTGCCAGCAGCGCTCACAGGGGGCAAGGCTATGGCTACACCTTC. Its protein product is CASSAHRGQGYGYTF. The full variable domain, rest sourced from reference TRBV7-3 and TRBJ1-2, is GAGVSQTPSNKVTEKGKYVELRCDPISGHTALYWYRQSLGQGPEFLIYFQGTGAADDSGLPNDRFFAVRPEGSVSTLKIQRTERGDSAVYLCASSAHRGQGYGYTFGSGTRLTVV.

This clonotype was counted a few times. The chain carries TRBV6-2 or TRBV6-3 and TRBJ1-1; a possible D gene is TRBD1 (5 bases). The CDR3 runs 13 residues. Germline values: CDR1 MNHEY, CDR2 SVGEGT. Trimming shortened V by 4 bases and J by 7 bases, and 13 bases separated the two germline ends. CDR3 amino acids: CASSSAGGIEAFF. CDR3 in DNA: TGTGCCAGCAGTTCCGCCGGGGGGATTGAAGCTTTCTTT.

The CDR3 protein is CASGGDPNTEAFF. In nucleotides, the CDR3 is TGTGCCAGTGGTGGGGATCCGAACACTGAAGCTTTCTTT. V gene TRBV5-4 combines with J gene TRBJ1-1; D not resolved. Trimming removed 8 bases from V and 1 base from J, with 12 bases in between. The CDR3 spans 13 residues. Germline CDR1 reads SGHNT; CDR2 reads YYREEE (reference sequence).

This clonotype has at least ten counts. The chain carries TRBV6-1 and TRBJ2-7; perhaps TRBD1 as D (5 bases). V lost 2 bases to trimming and J lost 2 bases, with 13 bases between them. The CDR3 totals 15 residues. CDR1 and CDR2 (germline): MNHNS, SASEGT. DNA for the CDR3: TGTGCCAGCAGTGAATGGGCAGGGAAAACCTACGAGCAGTACTTC. Translation gives CASSEWAGKTYEQYF.

The chain recombines TRBV10-3 with TRBJ2-7, with 9 bases that match TRBD1. J lost 6 bases, V lost 3 bases, and 6 bases had no gene match. Germline CDR1 ENHRY, CDR2 SYGVKD. The CDR3 is made up of 14 amino acids. CDR3 nucleotide sequence: TGTGCCATCAGTGACAGGGACAGGGTCTCCGAGCAGTACTTC. This sequence encodes CAISDRDRVSEQYF.

The V call is TRBV28, the J call TRBJ1-1; TRBD1 aligns across 12 bases. The CDR3 runs 14 residues. Germline V CDR1 and CDR2: MDHEN, SYDVKM. The ends lost 3 bases at V and 10 bases at J; junction bases unmatched: 6. Here the CDR3 DNA reads TGTGCCAGCAGTTTGGGGACAGGGGGCGAAAGAGCTTTCTTT. Its translation is CASSLGTGGERAFF.

The gene calls are TRBV7-9 and TRBJ2-7; D uncertain. CDR1 SEHNR and CDR2 FQNEAQ come from the germline V gene (reference sequence). V was shortened by 1 base and J by 2 bases, with 9 bases between the two germline ends. This CDR3 comprises 14 residues. CDR3 in DNA: TGTGCCAGCAGCTTAGATCTGGGGACCTACGAGCAGTACTTC. Protein product: CASSLDLGTYEQYF.

In this sample, this clonotype turned up many times. V usage is TRBV6-1 and J usage is TRBJ1-2; the match to TRBD1 covers 9 bases. V was clipped by 8 bases and J by 2 bases; unmatched bases: 3. The V gene's germline CDR1 is MNHNS and CDR2 SASEGT. The CDR3 consists of 13 residues. The CDR3, as DNA: TGTGCCAGCCGGGACAGGGAGAACTATGGCTACACCTTC. Translating gives CASRDRENYGYTF.

This clonotype was picked up one time. The V gene is TRBV19, the J gene TRBJ2-4; 7 nucleotides agree with TRBD1. The V and J ends lost 6 bases and 5 bases, in that order; junction bases with no gene match: 4. The CDR3 runs 13 residues. The germline V gene has CDR1 LNHDA and CDR2 SQIVND (reference sequence). The CDR3 spells CASRTTGQNIQYF. The CDR3 nucleotides read TGTGCCAGTAGGACGACAGGGCAAAACATTCAGTACTTC.

This clonotype came up many times. The chain joins TRBV7-6 to TRBJ2-3, with 8 bases matching TRBD1. In germline, CDR1 is SGHVS, CDR2 FNYEAQ. V lost 2 bases and J lost 3; bases outside the gene matches: 7. This CDR3 region has 16 residues. The CDR3: CASSLTRTGRTDTQYF. CDR3 in DNA: TGTGCCAGCAGCTTAACCCGGACAGGGAGGACAGATACGCAGTATTTT. Filled out from reference TRBV7-6 and TRBJ2-3, the complete variable domain reads GAGVSQSPRYKVTKRGQDVALRCDPISGHVSLYWYRQALGQGPEFLTYFNYEAQQDKSGLPNDRFSAERPEGSISTLTIQRTEQRDSAMYRCASSLTRTGRTDTQYFGPGTRLTVL.

This clonotype was seen at least ten times. This chain joins TRBV20-1 and TRBJ1-1; TRBD1 aligns across 10 bases. The germline V gene has CDR1 DFQATT and CDR2 SNEGSKA (reference sequence). The CDR3 loop spans 13 amino acids. With V trimmed by 2 bases and J by 6 bases, 3 bases remained unmatched. CDR3 sequence (DNA): TGCAGTGCTAGACCAGGACAGGGGGCTGAAGCTTTCTTT. Translated: CSARPGQGAEAFF.

The chain combines TRBV29-1 with TRBJ1-5, with 7 bases that match TRBD1. The CDR3 is 13 amino acids. Germline CDR1 reads SQVTM; CDR2 reads ANQGSEA. The V gene end was trimmed by 4 bases and the J gene end by 6 bases; junction bases not matched to a gene: 6. The CDR3 region is CSVGARGPQPQHF. The CDR3, as DNA: TGCAGCGTTGGCGCAAGGGGGCCTCAGCCCCAGCATTTT.

This chain uses TRBV3-1 with TRBJ2-3, with D unclear. Looked up from germline, CDR1 is LGHDT and CDR2 is YNNKEL (reference sequence). Trimming removed 1 base from V and 2 bases from J, with 7 bases in between. The length of the CDR3 is 14 residues. The CDR3 region has the DNA TGTGCCAGCAGCCAAGTTGACGACACAGATACGCAGTATTTT. Translating it yields CASSQVDDTDTQYF.

This rearrangement joins TRBV20-1 to TRBJ2-7; unclear D gene. This CDR3 has 12 residues. Germline-derived CDR1 and CDR2 are DFQATT and SNEGSKA (reference sequence). Trimming left V 3 bases short and J 3 bases short, with 9 bases between. The CDR3 coding sequence is TGCAGTGCTAGGGACCCTGTCTACGAGCAGTACTTC. Amino acids: CSARDPVYEQYF.

The chain combines TRBV20-1 with TRBJ1-1; 8 bases match TRBD1. The CDR3 is made up of 10 amino acids. The V and J ends lost 6 bases and 13 bases, in that order; junction bases with no gene match: 7. The germline gives CDR1 DFQATT, CDR2 SNEGSKA (reference sequence). The CDR3 is CSATDRVDFF. CDR3 in DNA: TGCAGTGCAACGGACAGGGTAGATTTCTTT.

The rearrangement uses TRBV14 and TRBJ2-3; 7 bases line up with TRBD2. With 6 bases clipped from V and 1 base from J, the junction kept 7 bases outside the gene matches. The CDR3 consists of 15 residues. Germline CDR1 reads SGHDN; CDR2 reads FVKESK. CDR3 in amino acids: CASSLGGFGTDTQYF. The DNA for the CDR3 is TGTGCCAGCAGTCTGGGGGGGTTCGGCACAGATACGCAGTATTTT. Filled out from reference TRBV14 and TRBJ2-3, the complete variable domain reads EAGVTQFPSHSVIEKGQTVTLRCDPISGHDNLYWYRRVMGKEIKFLLHFVKESKQDESGMPNNRFLAERTGGTYSTLKVQPAELEDSGVYFCASSLGGFGTDTQYFGPGTRLTVL.

This clonotype was found once. V and J are TRBV7-9 and TRBJ2-5; TRBD2 aligns across 8 bases. CDR3 size: 15 residues. Germline V CDR1 and CDR2: SEHNR, FQNEAQ (reference sequence). V shed 6 bases, J shed 3 bases, and the junction held 9 bases outside the gene matches. The CDR3 DNA follows: TGTGCCAGCAGTCGGGGGGGGGACGCAAAAGAGACCCAGTACTTC. Translated, it gives CASSRGGDAKETQYF.

The chain couples TRBV10-3 to TRBJ2-7, with D perhaps matching TRBD1 (8 bases). The CDR3 spans 13 residues. V dropped 10 bases and J dropped 6 bases, with 19 bases sitting between them. In germline, CDR1 is ENHRY, CDR2 SYGVKD. DNA of the CDR3: TGTGCCACCCGGGGGGCAGGGACAGGCGAGCAGTACTTC. Translation: CATRGAGTGEQYF.

This clonotype showed up many times. The chain carries TRBV6-1 and TRBJ1-1; D perhaps matches TRBD1 (5 bases). The CDR3 extends over 14 amino acids. CDR1 is MNHNS and CDR2 is SASEGT in the germline V gene. The germline V and J ends were trimmed by 10 bases and 2 bases, with 17 bases remaining between them. CDR3 loop: CATEIGGDNTEAFF. The CDR3 DNA reads TGTGCCACTGAGATAGGAGGGGATAACACTGAAGCTTTCTTT.